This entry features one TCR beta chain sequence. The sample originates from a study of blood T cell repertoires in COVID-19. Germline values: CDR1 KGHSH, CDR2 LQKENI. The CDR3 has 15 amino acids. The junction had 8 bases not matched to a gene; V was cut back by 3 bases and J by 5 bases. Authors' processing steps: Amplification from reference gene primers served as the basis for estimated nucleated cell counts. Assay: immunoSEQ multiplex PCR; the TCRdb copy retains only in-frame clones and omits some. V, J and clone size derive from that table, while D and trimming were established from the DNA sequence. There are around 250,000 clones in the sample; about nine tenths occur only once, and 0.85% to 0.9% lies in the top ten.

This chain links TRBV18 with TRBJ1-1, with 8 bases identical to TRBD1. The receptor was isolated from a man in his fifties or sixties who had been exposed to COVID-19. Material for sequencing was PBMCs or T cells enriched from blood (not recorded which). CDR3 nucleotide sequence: TGTGCCAGCTCACCCGGACAGGGTAGTTTAACTGAAGCTTTCTTT. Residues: CASSPGQGSLTEAFF.